One T cell receptor (beta chain) is described in this entry. Trimming removed 5 bases from V and 5 bases from J; junction bases left unmatched: 5. The germline V gene encodes CDR1 LGHNA and CDR2 YNFKEQ. The CDR3 contains 13 residues. The authors' processing: Amplified reference gene primers provided the basis for estimating nucleated cell counts. The table came from immunoSEQ multiplex PCR; TCRdb's copy has only in-frame clones and leaves some out. The V and J calls and clone size were taken over from that table, and D and trimming were inferred from the DNA. The table has some 160,000 clones, under 80% seen once. The data derive from a study of blood T cell repertoires in COVID-19.

Sequencing used peripheral blood. The V gene is TRBV4-2, the J gene TRBJ1-1; 7 bases are a match to TRBD1. The source is a man aged 55-75 years with acute or convalescent COVID-19. The CDR3 sequence: CASSAGQVTEAFF. DNA for the CDR3: TGTGCCAGCAGCGCCGGACAGGTGACTGAAGCTTTCTTT.